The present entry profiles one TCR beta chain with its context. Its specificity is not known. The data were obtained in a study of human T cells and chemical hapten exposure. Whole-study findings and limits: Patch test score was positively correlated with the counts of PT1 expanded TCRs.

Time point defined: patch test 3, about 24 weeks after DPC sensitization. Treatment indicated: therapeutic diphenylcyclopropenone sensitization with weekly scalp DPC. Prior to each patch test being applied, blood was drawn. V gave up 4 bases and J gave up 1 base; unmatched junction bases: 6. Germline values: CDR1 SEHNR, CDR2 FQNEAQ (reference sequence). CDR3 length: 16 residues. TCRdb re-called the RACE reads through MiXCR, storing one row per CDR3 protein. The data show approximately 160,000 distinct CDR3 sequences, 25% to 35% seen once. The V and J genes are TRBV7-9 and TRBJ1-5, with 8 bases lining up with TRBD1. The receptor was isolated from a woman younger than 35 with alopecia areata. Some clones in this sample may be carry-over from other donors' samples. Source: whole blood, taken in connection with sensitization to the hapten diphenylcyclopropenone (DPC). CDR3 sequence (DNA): TGTGCCAGCAGCTACCTCCGGGACAGGAGCAATCAGCCCCAGCATTTT. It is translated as CASSYLRDRSNQPQHF.